The 12 T cell receptor beta chains reported below all come from one sample, sequenced in a study of blood T cells in healthy people across ages. Sample-barcoded 5' priming and a J-beta primer mix drove a second PCR of 7 to 11 cycles. TCRdb fed the 5' RACE reads into MiXCR, producing one record per CDR3 protein. In the table there are 1,800,000 or so distinct CDR3 sequences, around 42% of which are singletons. Sequencing was performed on blood. Source of these receptors: a human donor in good health.

The chain couples TRBV7-9 to TRBJ2-7; possibly TRBD1 for D (6 bases). Germline V lookup: CDR1 SEHNR, CDR2 FQNEAQ (reference sequence). This CDR3 has 14 amino acids. The V gene lost 4 bases and the J gene lost 0 bases, with 10 bases spanning the gap. CDR3 bases: TGTGCCAGCAGCTCGTGGACAGACTCCTACGAGCAGTACTTC. Its translation: CASSSWTDSYEQYF.

J is TRBJ2-4 and V is TRBV12-3 or TRBV12-4; D is uncertain. With the DNA end fitting TRBJ2-7 better, the J assignment may be wrong. The CDR3 runs to 15 residues. The CDR3 DNA follows: TGTGCCACCCAACTCAAACTGAGGTCCACCTACGAGCAGTACTTC. It yields the protein CATQLKLRSTYEQYF.

The count of this clonotype is one. This chain connects TRBV3-1 to TRBJ2-7, with D perhaps TRBD2 (5 bases). Deletions cut 10 bases from V and 3 bases from J, with 10 bases between. CDR3 length: 11 amino acids. Looked up from germline, CDR1 is LGHDT and CDR2 is YNNKEL (reference sequence). In DNA form, the CDR3 reads TGTGCCACCGCGGGCAGCTACGAGCAGTACTTC. Amino acid sequence: CATAGSYEQYF.

This clonotype was seen a few times. The chain employs TRBV11-2 and TRBJ2-5, with D possibly TRBD2 on 6 matching bases. The assigned J gene may be wrong: the sequence end matches TRBJ2-7 better. Germline V lookup: CDR1 SGHAT, CDR2 FQNNGV. This CDR3 is built from 14 residues. DNA for the CDR3: TGTGCCAGCAGCTTAGGGGACGGGGGCTACGAGCAGTACTTC. Residues: CASSLGDGGYEQYF.

The chain combines TRBV5-1 with TRBJ1-3; D uncertain. V lost 4 bases and J 4 bases, leaving 15 bases between the germline ends. This CDR3 has 15 residues. Germline CDR1 reads SGHRS; CDR2 reads YFSETQ. The CDR3 region has the DNA TGCGCCAGCAGCACCGGAACGTTCGAGGGAAACACCATATATTTT. This codes for CASSTGTFEGNTIYF.

The gene calls are TRBV28 and TRBJ1-4, with unresolved D. The V and J ends lost 7 bases and 3 bases respectively, with 15 bases between them. Germline V gene data show CDR1 as MDHEN and CDR2 as SYDVKM. The CDR3 consists of 15 residues. As DNA, the CDR3 is TGTGCCAGCATGCAGGCCCCCCGATCTAATGAAAAACTGTTTTTT. Amino acids: CASMQAPRSNEKLFF.

This chain links TRBV4-2 with TRBJ2-1; D not resolved. V lost 0 bases and J lost 6, with 6 bases in between. The CDR3 runs 13 residues. Germline CDR1 LGHNA, CDR2 YNFKEQ. For the CDR3, the DNA is TGTGCCAGCAGCCAAGATTTAAGCAATGAGCAGTTCTTC. This sequence encodes CASSQDLSNEQFF.

The chain is built from TRBV11-1 and TRBJ2-5; possible D gene TRBD1, 5 bases. The CDR3 runs to 15 residues. V was cut by 5 bases and J by 1 base, with 14 bases left in between. Germline-derived CDR1 and CDR2 are SGHAT and FQDESV (reference sequence). CDR3 bases: TGTGCCAGCAGCCCGAATGGACAAACCCAAGAGACCCAGTACTTC. This sequence encodes CASSPNGQTQETQYF.

This clonotype occurred a few times. The chain carries TRBV7-9 and TRBJ2-1; perhaps TRBD2 as D (6 bases). V shed 5 bases and J shed 1 base, with 18 bases lying between them. Germline V gene sequence: CDR1 SEHNR, CDR2 FQNEAQ (reference sequence). The CDR3 consists of 17 residues. As DNA, the CDR3 is TGTGCCAGCAGCCCGGGACGGGGACTCCGTTCCTACAATGAGCAGTTCTTC. Its protein is CASSPGRGLRSYNEQFF.

This clonotype appeared many times. The V and J genes are TRBV7-2 and TRBJ2-7, with 7 bases aligning to TRBD1. With 4 bases clipped from V and 4 bases from J, the junction kept 7 bases outside the gene matches. Germline V gene data show CDR1 as SGHTA and CDR2 as FQGNSA. The CDR3 sequence is 14 residues long. CDR3 residues: CASSSRQGGYEQYF. Written as DNA, the CDR3 is TGTGCCAGCAGCTCCAGACAGGGTGGTTACGAGCAGTACTTC.

This clonotype showed up just a few times. The chain couples TRBV5-1 to TRBJ2-5; D gene unclear. The DNA matches TRBJ2-7 better at its end, which makes the J call doubtful. The CDR3 spans 14 residues. Germline CDR1 SGHRS, CDR2 YFSETQ. CDR3 sequence (DNA): TGCGCCAGCAGCTTGGTCAGGAGCGCATACGAGCAGTACTTC. This sequence encodes CASSLVRSAYEQYF.

The chain carries TRBV7-2 and TRBJ1-6; the D gene is possibly TRBD1 (5 bases). Germline values: CDR1 SGHTA, CDR2 FQGNSA. Trimming stripped 0 bases from V and 4 bases from J, with 10 bases between. The CDR3 has 16 residues. The CDR3 reads CASSLAAGRYNSPLHF. The CDR3 coding sequence is TGTGCCAGCAGCTTAGCAGCAGGGAGGTATAATTCACCCCTCCACTTT.